The 2 T cell receptor beta chains reported below all come from one sample, sequenced in a study of blood T cell repertoires in COVID-19. Sequencing was performed with immunoSEQ multiplex PCR; in TCRdb, only in-frame clones are kept and a portion is missing. The sample records around 130,000 clones, around 77% being singletons. The sample was peripheral blood. These receptor sequences come from a human donor in a cohort sampled during active COVID-19.

A single count supports this clone. The V and J genes are TRBV2 and TRBJ2-7, with D possibly being TRBD1 (6 bases). Germline CDR1 reads SNHLY; CDR2 reads FYNNEI. The CDR3 covers 15 residues. V lost 0 bases and J 6 bases, leaving 15 bases between the germline ends. This chain's CDR3 is CASSEAQGGRAEQYF. The CDR3, as DNA: TGTGCCAGCAGTGAAGCGCAAGGGGGTAGAGCCGAGCAGTACTTC.

The V call is TRBV19, the J call TRBJ1-2, with TRBD1 matching over 8 bases. The V and J ends lost 6 bases and 8 bases, in that order; junction bases with no gene match: 5. Per the germline V gene, CDR1 is LNHDA and CDR2 is SQIVND (reference sequence). The CDR3 sequence is 12 residues long. CDR3 DNA sequence: TGTGCCAGTAGGACAGGGGCTGACGGCTACACCTTC. Its protein is CASRTGADGYTF.